The rows below give T cell receptor beta chains drawn from one sample of a study of shared clonotypes between healthy human individuals. The data were produced by immunoSEQ multiplex PCR, yet TCRdb's version contains in-frame clones alone and is incomplete. Of millions of clones detected, over 85% appear once; the ten largest clones hold roughly 0.36%. The sequenced material came from naive CD4+ T cells from PBMCs. The receptor set was obtained from a man younger than 30 in good health. Some clones in this sample may be carry-over from other donors' samples. Both conserved end residues are part of each CDR3. Fields, in order: CDR3 protein, CDR3 DNA, J gene, V gene, D gene. The D gene is left open where the match is weak.

CASSERHLRGNEQFF TGTGCCAGCAGCGAACGACATCTCCGAGGGAATGAGCAGTTCTTC TRBJ2-1 TRBV9 -
CATSNLGVKTEAFF TGTGCCACCAGCAATCTGGGGGTAAAAACTGAAGCTTTCTTT TRBJ1-1 TRBV15 -
CASSLGLAGATEQFF TGTGCCAGCAGCTTAGGACTAGCGGGAGCTACTGAGCAGTTCTTC TRBJ2-1 TRBV7-3 TRBD2
CASKEAGAGANVLTF TGTGCCAGCAAGGAAGCAGGGGCAGGGGCCAACGTCCTGACTTTC TRBJ2-6 TRBV28 -
CASSSGTTKNTEAFF TGTGCCAGCTCATCCGGGACCACGAAGAACACTGAAGCTTTCTTT TRBJ1-1 TRBV5-4 -
CASSLVGDRGSSGTDTQYF TGTGCCAGCAGCTTAGTGGGGGACAGGGGATCCTCTGGCACAGATACGCAGTATTTT TRBJ2-3 TRBV11-2 TRBD1
CASSGFGTSNTEAFF TGCGCCAGCAGCGGCTTTGGGACGTCGAACACTGAAGCTTTCTTT TRBJ1-1 TRBV5-1 -
CASVTAGTVPEQYF TGTGCTAGTGTTACTGCCGGGACAGTTCCCGAGCAGTACTTC TRBJ2-7 TRBV12-5 TRBD1
CASGSDRTYEQYF TGTGCCAGTGGGTCCGACAGGACCTACGAGCAGTACTTC TRBJ2-7 TRBV9 -
CASSTGVAGLYEQYF TGTGCCAGCAGCACCGGAGTAGCGGGGCTCTACGAGCAGTACTTC TRBJ2-7 TRBV9 TRBD2
CSVEAGYREKLFF TGCAGCGTTGAAGCTGGATACAGGGAAAAACTGTTTTTT TRBJ1-4 TRBV29-1 -
CASSQDYRQTYEQYF TGCGCCAGCAGCCAAGATTACAGGCAGACCTACGAGCAGTACTTC TRBJ2-7 TRBV4-3 -
CASSRVGRNTEAFF TGTGCCAGCAGCCGCGTTGGACGGAACACTGAAGCTTTCTTT TRBJ1-1 TRBV7-6 -
CATRGSGANVLTF TGTGCCACACGGGGCTCTGGGGCCAACGTCCTGACTTTC TRBJ2-6 TRBV2 -